Below, 10 T cell receptor beta chains from the same sample are listed, as sequenced in a study of CD8 T cells in ankylosing spondylitis. TCRdb independently ran MiXCR on the 5' RACE reads; one entry per CDR3 protein. The profile shows about 200,000 distinct CDR3 sequences, 13% of them singletons. The sequencing input was blood, either unsorted or a sorted T cell fraction (not recorded which). Every receptor here comes from a male donor with ankylosing spondylitis or in good health (not recorded which).

A few counts support this clonotype. CDR3 region: CAISDQGRLVPGANVLTF. In DNA form, the CDR3 reads TGTGCCATCAGTGACCAGGGGCGCCTAGTTCCTGGGGCCAACGTCCTGACTTTC. This chain joins TRBV10-3 and TRBJ2-6; weak D call: TRBD1 (6 bases). V lost 3 bases and J 2 bases, leaving 17 bases between the germline ends. The CDR3 length is 18 residues. CDR1 ENHRY and CDR2 SYGVKD come from the germline V gene.

This chain links TRBV4-1 with TRBJ2-1, with 8 bases fitting TRBD2. Unmatched junction bases numbered 5, after V lost 1 base and J lost 6 bases. CDR3 length: 15 amino acids. Looked up from germline, CDR1 is MGHRA and CDR2 is YSYEKL. CDR3 bases: TGCGCCAGCAGCCAAGGGAGCGGGGGAGTCAATGAGCAGTTCTTC. This sequence encodes CASSQGSGGVNEQFF.

This clonotype was seen only a few times. This chain links TRBV5-1 with TRBJ1-1; D unresolved. The CDR3 is 13 amino acids. The V end lost 1 base, the J end lost 7 bases, and 11 bases lay between the germline ends. The germline V gene encodes CDR1 SGHRS and CDR2 YFSETQ. CDR3 bases: TGCGCCAGCAGCTTGTGGGCAACGAATGAAGCTTTCTTT. Translating it yields CASSLWATNEAFF. The complete variable domain, with remaining parts taken from reference TRBV5-1 and TRBJ1-1, reads KAGVTQTPRYLIKTRGQQVTLSCSPISGHRSVSWYQQTPGQGLQFLFEYFSETQRNKGNFPGRFSGRQFSNSRSEMNVSTLELGDSALYLCASSLWATNEAFFGQGTRLTVV.

This clonotype was counted ten times or more. The chain recombines TRBV12-3 or TRBV12-4 with TRBJ2-2, with D possibly matching TRBD2 (7 bases). The CDR3 runs 14 residues. V was clipped by 3 bases and J by 5 bases, with 10 bases between them. DNA of the CDR3: TGTGCCAGCAGTTTGGGGAGGGGGACCGGGGAGCTGTTTTTT. It translates to CASSLGRGTGELFF.

This clonotype has only a few counts. V usage is TRBV19 and J usage is TRBJ1-5; D remains unclear. Trimming cost V 6 bases and J 0 bases, with 12 bases left between them. CDR3 size: 15 residues. CDR1 is LNHDA and CDR2 is SQIVND in the germline V gene (reference sequence). The CDR3 sequence: CASRPMRDSNQPQHF. CDR3 coding DNA: TGTGCCAGTAGACCAATGCGGGATAGCAATCAGCCCCAGCATTTT. The full variable domain, its missing parts supplied by reference TRBV19 and TRBJ1-5, is DGGITQSPKYLFRKEGQNVTLSCEQNLNHDAMYWYRQDPGQGLRLIYYSQIVNDFQKGDIAEGYSVSREKKESFPLTVTSAQKNPTAFYLCASRPMRDSNQPQHFGDGTRLSIL.

This clonotype occurred a few times. The V call is TRBV25-1, the J call TRBJ2-3; D is unclear. Germline CDR1 MGHDK, CDR2 SYGVNS. The CDR3 has 12 amino acids. Trimming cost V 4 bases and J 5 bases, with 7 bases left between them. CDR3 protein: CASSARVDTQYF. The CDR3 DNA is TGTGCCAGCAGTGCCCGAGTAGATACGCAGTATTTT.

The chain links TRBV4-1 to TRBJ1-5; D gene unclear. Germline loops: CDR1 MGHRA, CDR2 YSYEKL. This CDR3 spans 15 amino acids. The ends were cut back, 0 bases at V and 6 bases at J, with 12 bases in the middle. Here the CDR3 DNA reads TGCGCCAGCAGCCAAGAAACCCCCCCGGTTCAGCCCCAGCATTTT. It yields the protein CASSQETPPVQPQHF.

The sample holds a few counts of this clonotype. The V gene is TRBV12-3 or TRBV12-4, the J gene TRBJ2-5; weak D call: TRBD2 (7 bases). The V gene lost 0 bases and the J gene lost 5 bases, with 13 bases spanning the gap. This CDR3 is 15 amino acids long. CDR3: CASSLAWGGQETQYF. The CDR3, as DNA: TGTGCCAGCAGTTTAGCGTGGGGGGGCCAGGAGACCCAGTACTTC.

V usage is TRBV27 and J usage is TRBJ2-3, with D perhaps matching TRBD2 (7 bases). Germline V lookup: CDR1 MNHEY, CDR2 SMNVEV (reference sequence). The CDR3 sequence is 12 residues long. Trimming stripped 7 bases from V and 9 bases from J, with 14 bases between. CDR3 nucleotide sequence: TGTGCCAGCACCCAAGGGGGGGAGACGCAGTATTTT. Translated: CASTQGGETQYF.

This clonotype showed up just a few times. This chain joins TRBV5-1 and TRBJ1-2; D is uncertain. The CDR3 covers 11 residues. From germline, CDR1 is SGHRS and CDR2 YFSETQ. V lost 4 bases and J lost 8, with 9 bases in between. The DNA for the CDR3 is TGCGCCAGCAGCCACGGGGTCGGCTACACCTTC. Its translation: CASSHGVGYTF.